The entry below describes one TCR beta chain. V dropped 3 bases and J dropped 4 bases, with 9 bases sitting between them. The CDR3 consists of 13 residues. Assay: immunoSEQ multiplex PCR; the TCRdb copy retains only in-frame clones and omits some. The sample gives more than 400,000 clones, 87% of which show up once; about 0.65% is in the top ten. The sample comes from a study of blood T cell repertoires in COVID-19. Membership in each cohort depended on participant-reported clinical history. The sequence came from a woman aged 18-29 years who had recovered from COVID-19. The specimen sequenced was PBMCs or T cells enriched from blood (not recorded which). V gene TRBV12-3 or TRBV12-4 combines with J gene TRBJ1-1, with D perhaps matching TRBD1 (6 bases). CDR3: CASSFAGVTEAFF. The CDR3 region has the DNA TGTGCCAGCAGTTTTGCAGGGGTCACTGAAGCTTTCTTT.